This is a list of T cell receptor beta chains from one sample in a study of shared clonotypes between healthy human individuals. Some clones are missing from TCRdb's copy, which holds only in-frame ones; the method was immunoSEQ multiplex PCR. The sample shows over a million clones, approximately 98.5% of them seen only once. Sequencing was performed on naive CD4+ T cells sorted from blood. These receptor sequences come from a young man in good health. The conserved cysteine and the conserved F or W are not part of the CDR3 here. The order of the fields is V gene, CDR3 protein.

TRBV5-1,ASSPAGTSLNIQY
TRBV15,ATSRVTGQGGTEAF
TRBV7-8,ASGRGTGIHEQF
TRBV5-1,ASSLQGDVSYNEQF
TRBV19,ASQDRGGYEQY
TRBV19,ASRQDRGTGELF
TRBV9,ASSVEEGGGPRPYNEQF
TRBV23-1,ASSQVFHLF
TRBV9,ASSLRWPSYEQY
TRBV10-3,AIDTGQLNEQF
TRBV7-2,ASSQEGGRSGKNIQY
TRBV5-1,ASSLGGEAF
TRBV28,ASSFVGRGRSTDTQY
TRBV28,ASISRQGHYEQY
TRBV25-1,ASKAGLNTEAF
TRBV10-2,ASSEYASASYEQY
TRBV18,ASSPPGDTIY
TRBV28,ASSPPPVQETQY
TRBV6-5,ASSYGATTNEKLF
TRBV5-1,ASSLARQGPYEQY